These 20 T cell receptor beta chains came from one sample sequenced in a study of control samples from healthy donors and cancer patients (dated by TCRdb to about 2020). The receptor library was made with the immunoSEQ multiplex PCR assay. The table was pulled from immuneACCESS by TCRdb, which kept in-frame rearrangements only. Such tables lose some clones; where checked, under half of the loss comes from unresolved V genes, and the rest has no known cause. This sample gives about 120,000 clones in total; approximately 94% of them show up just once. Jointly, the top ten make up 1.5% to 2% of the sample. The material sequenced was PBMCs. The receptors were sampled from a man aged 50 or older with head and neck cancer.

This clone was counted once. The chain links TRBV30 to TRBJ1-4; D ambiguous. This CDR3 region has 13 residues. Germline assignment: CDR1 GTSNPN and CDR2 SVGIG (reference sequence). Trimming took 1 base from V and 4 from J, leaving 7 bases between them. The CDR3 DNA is TGTGCCTGGAGTGAGGCGTATAATGAAAAACTGTTTTTT. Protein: CAWSEAYNEKLFF.

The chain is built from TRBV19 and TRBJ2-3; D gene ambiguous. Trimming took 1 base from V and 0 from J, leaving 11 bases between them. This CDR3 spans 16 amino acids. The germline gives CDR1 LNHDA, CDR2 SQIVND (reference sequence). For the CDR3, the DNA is TGTGCCAGTAGTATAGTGTTAGGTTCTAGCACAGATACGCAGTATTTT. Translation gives CASSIVLGSSTDTQYF.

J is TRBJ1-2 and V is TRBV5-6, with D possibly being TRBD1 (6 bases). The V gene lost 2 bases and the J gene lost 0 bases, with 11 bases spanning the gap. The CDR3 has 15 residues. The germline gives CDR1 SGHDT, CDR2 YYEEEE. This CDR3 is CASSFLQGTNYGYTF. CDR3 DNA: TGTGCCAGCAGCTTTTTACAGGGTACTAACTATGGCTACACCTTC.

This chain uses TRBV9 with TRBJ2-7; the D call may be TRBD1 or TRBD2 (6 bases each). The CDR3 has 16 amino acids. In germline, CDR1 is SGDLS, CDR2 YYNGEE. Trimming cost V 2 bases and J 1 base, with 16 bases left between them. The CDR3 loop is CASSVGGGGSSYEQYF. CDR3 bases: TGTGCCAGCAGCGTCGGAGGAGGGGGGTCTTCCTACGAGCAGTACTTC. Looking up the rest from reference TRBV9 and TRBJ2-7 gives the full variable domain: DSGVTQTPKHLITATGQRVTLRCSPRSGDLSVYWYQQSLDQGLQFLIQYYNGEERAKGNILERFSAQQFPDLHSELNLSSLELGDSALYFCASSVGGGGSSYEQYFGPGTRLTVT.

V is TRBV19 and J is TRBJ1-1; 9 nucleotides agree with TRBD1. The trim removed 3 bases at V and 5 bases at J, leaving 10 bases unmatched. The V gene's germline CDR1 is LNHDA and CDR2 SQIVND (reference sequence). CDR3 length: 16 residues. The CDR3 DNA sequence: TGTGCCAGTAGTATTCGAGGGACAGGGTGGGAGACTGAAGCTTTCTTT. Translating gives CASSIRGTGWETEAFF.

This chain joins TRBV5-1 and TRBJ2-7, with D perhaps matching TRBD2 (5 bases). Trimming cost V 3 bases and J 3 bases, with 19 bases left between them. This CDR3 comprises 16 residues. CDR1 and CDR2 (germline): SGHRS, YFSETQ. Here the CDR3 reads CASSSLSGGPLYEQYF. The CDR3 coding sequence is TGCGCCAGCAGCTCGCTAAGCGGCGGCCCTCTCTACGAGCAGTACTTC.

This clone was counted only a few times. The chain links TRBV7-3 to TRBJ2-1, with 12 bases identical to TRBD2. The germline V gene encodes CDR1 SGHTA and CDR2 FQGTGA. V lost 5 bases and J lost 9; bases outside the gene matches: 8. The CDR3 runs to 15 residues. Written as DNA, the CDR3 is TGTGCCAGCAGCCAACTAGCGGGGGGCATGGGTGAGCAGTTCTTC. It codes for CASSQLAGGMGEQFF.

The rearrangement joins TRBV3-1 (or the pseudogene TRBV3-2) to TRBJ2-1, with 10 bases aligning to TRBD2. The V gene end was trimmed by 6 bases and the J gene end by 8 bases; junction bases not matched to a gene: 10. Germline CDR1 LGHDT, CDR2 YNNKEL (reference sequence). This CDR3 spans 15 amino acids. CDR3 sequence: CASRERGGIWDEQFF. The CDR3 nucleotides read TGTGCCAGCAGGGAGCGGGGGGGTATCTGGGATGAGCAGTTCTTC.

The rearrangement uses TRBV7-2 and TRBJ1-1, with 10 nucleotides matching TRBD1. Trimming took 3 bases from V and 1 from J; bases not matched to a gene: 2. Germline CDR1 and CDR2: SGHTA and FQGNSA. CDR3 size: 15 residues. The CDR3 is CASSFGDRGNTEAFF. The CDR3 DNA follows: TGTGCCAGCAGCTTCGGGGACAGGGGGAACACTGAAGCTTTCTTT.

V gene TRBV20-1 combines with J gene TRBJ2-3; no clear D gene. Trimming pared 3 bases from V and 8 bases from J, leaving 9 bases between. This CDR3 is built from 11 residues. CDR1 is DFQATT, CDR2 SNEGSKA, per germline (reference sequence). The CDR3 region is CSASLEVTQYF. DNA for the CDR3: TGCAGTGCTAGCCTAGAAGTTACGCAGTATTTT.

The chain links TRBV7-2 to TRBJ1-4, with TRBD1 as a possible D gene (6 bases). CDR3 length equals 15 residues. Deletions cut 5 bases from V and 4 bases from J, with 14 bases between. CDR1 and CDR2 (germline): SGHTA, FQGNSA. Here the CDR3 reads CASSPSDSHNEKLFF. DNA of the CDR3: TGTGCCAGCAGCCCATCGGACAGCCATAATGAAAAACTGTTTTTT.

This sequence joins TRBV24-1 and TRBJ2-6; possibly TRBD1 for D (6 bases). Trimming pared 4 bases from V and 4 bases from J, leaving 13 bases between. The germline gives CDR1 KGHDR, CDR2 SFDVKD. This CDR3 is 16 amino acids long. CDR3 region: CATSENRVLGANVLTF. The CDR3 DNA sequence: TGTGCCACCAGTGAGAACAGGGTGCTAGGGGCCAACGTCCTGACTTTC.

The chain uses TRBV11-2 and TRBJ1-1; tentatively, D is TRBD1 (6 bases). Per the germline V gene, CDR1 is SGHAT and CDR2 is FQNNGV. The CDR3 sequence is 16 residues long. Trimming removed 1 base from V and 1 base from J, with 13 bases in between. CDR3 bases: TGTGCCAGCAGCTTAGGGGGTTGGGGGCGGAACACTGAAGCTTTCTTT. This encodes CASSLGGWGRNTEAFF.

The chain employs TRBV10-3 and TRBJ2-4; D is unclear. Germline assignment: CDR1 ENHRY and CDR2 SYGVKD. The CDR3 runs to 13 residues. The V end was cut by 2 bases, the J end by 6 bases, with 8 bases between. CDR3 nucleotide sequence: TGTGCCATCAGTGAGGAGCCGGGAAACATTCAGTACTTC. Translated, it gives CAISEEPGNIQYF.

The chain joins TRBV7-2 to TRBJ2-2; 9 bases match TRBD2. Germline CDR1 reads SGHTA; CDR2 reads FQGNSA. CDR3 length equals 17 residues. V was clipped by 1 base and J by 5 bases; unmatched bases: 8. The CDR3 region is CASSLGGGRAGTGELFF. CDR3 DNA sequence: TGTGCCAGCAGCTTAGGCGGCGGGAGGGCAGGGACCGGGGAGCTGTTTTTT.

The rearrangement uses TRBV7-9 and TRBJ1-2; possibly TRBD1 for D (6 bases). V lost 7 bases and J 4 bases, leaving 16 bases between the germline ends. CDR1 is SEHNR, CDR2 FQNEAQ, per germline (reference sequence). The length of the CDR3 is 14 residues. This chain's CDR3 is CASISSGGGYGYTF. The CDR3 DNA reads TGTGCCAGCATCTCGAGCGGGGGCGGCTATGGCTACACCTTC.

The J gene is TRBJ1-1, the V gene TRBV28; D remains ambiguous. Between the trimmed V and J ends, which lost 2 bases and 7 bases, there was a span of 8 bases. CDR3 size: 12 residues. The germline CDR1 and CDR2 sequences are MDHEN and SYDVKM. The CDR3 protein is CASSLKGLEAFF. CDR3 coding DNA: TGTGCCAGCAGTTTAAAGGGCCTTGAAGCTTTCTTT.

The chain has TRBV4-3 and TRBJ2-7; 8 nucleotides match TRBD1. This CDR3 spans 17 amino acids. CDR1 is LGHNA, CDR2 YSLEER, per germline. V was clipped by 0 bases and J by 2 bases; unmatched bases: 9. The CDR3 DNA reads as TGCGCCAGCAGCCAAGACTCCCAGGACAGGGCGGCCTACGAGCAGTACTTC. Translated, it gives CASSQDSQDRAAYEQYF.

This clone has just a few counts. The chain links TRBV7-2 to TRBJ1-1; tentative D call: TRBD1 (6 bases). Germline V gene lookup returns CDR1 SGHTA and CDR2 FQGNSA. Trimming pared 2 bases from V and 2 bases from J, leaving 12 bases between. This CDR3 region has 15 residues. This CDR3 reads CASSLTWGRNTEAFF. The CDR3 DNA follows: TGTGCCAGCAGCTTAACCTGGGGGCGAAACACTGAAGCTTTCTTT.

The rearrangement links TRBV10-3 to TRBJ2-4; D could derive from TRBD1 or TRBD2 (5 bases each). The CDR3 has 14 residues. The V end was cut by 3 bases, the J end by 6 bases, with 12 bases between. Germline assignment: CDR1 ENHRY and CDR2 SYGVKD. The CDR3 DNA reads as TGTGCCATCAGTGATTCGGGGACCTTAAACATTCAGTACTTC. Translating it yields CAISDSGTLNIQYF.